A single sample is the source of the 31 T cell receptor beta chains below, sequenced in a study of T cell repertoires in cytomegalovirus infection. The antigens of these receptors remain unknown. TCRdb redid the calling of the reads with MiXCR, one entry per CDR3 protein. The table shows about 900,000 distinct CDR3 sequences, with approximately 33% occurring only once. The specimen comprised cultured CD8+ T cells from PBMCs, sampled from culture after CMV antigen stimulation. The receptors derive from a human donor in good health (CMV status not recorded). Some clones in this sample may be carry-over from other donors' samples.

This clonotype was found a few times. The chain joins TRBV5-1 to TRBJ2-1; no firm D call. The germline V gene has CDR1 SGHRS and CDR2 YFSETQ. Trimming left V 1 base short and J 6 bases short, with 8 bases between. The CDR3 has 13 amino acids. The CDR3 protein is CASSLSNINEQFF. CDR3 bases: TGCGCCAGCAGCTTGAGCAACATCAATGAGCAGTTCTTC.

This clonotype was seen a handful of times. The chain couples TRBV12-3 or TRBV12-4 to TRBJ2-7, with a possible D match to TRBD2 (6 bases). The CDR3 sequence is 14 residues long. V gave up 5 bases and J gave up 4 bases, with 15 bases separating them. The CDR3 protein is CASSPTGTLYEQYF. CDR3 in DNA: TGTGCCAGCAGTCCGACCGGGACTCTGTACGAGCAGTACTTC.

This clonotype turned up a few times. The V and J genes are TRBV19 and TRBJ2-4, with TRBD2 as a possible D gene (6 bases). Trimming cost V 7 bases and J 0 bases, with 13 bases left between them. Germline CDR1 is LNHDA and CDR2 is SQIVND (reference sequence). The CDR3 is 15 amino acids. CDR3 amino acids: CASIGGRGAKNIQYF. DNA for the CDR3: TGTGCCAGTATCGGAGGGCGGGGAGCCAAAAACATTCAGTACTTC.

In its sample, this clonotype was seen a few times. The CDR3 DNA sequence: TGTGCCAGCAGCATTAGCGGGATCGTCGGGGGGGAGCTGTTTTTT. Residues: CASSISGIVGGELFF. The rearrangement links TRBV7-9 to TRBJ2-2, with TRBD2 matching 8 bases. The V and J ends lost 5 bases and 8 bases, in that order; junction bases with no gene match: 10. In germline, CDR1 is SEHNR, CDR2 FQNEAQ (reference sequence). The CDR3 contains 15 residues.

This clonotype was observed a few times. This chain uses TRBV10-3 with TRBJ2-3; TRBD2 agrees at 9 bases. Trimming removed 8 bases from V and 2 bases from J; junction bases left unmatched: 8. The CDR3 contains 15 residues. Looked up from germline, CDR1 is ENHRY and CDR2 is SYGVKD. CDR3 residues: CAIGPSGEITDTQYF. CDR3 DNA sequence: TGTGCCATCGGCCCTAGCGGGGAAATCACAGATACGCAGTATTTT.

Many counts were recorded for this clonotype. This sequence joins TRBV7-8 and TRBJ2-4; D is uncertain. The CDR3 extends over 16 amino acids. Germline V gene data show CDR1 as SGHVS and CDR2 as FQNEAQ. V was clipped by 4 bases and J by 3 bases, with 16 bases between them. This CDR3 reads CASSSWTGFDKNIQYF. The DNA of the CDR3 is TGTGCCAGCAGCTCTTGGACCGGGTTTGACAAAAACATTCAGTACTTC.

The CDR3 coding sequence is TGCAGTGCCCGAGCGGGGCTTCGCTACGAGCAGTACTTC. Protein product: CSARAGLRYEQYF. This chain uses TRBV20-1 with TRBJ2-7; TRBD2 aligns across 7 bases. The germline V gene has CDR1 DFQATT and CDR2 SNEGSKA (reference sequence). With 6 bases clipped from V and 3 bases from J, the junction kept 8 bases outside the gene matches. CDR3 length equals 13 residues.

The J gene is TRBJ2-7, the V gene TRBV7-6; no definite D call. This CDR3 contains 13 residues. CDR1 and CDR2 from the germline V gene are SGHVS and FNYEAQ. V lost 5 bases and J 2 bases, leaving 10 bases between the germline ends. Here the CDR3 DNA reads TGTGCCAGCAGCCCGAATGCCCCCTACGAGCAGTACTTC. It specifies CASSPNAPYEQYF.

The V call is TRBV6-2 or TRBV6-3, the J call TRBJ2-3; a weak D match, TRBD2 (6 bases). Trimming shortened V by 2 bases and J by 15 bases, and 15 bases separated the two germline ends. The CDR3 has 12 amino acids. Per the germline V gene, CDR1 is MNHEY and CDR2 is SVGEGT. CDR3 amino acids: CASSYTGPSEYF. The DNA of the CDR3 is TGTGCCAGCAGTTACACCGGGCCTAGCGAATATTTT.

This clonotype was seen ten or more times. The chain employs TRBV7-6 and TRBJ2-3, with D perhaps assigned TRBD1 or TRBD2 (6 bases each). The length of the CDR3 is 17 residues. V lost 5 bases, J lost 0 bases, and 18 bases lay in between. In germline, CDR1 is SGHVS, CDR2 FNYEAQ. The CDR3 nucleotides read TGTGCCAGCAGCGACACGGACAGCGGGCTTAGCACAGATACGCAGTATTTT. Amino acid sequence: CASSDTDSGLSTDTQYF.

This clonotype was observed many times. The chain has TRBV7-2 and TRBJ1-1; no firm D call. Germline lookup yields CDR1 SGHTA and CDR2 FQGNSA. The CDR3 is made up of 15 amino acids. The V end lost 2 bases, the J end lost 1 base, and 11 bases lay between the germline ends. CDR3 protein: CASSLYEIGNTEAFF. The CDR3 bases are TGTGCCAGCAGCTTATATGAGATAGGGAACACTGAAGCTTTCTTT.

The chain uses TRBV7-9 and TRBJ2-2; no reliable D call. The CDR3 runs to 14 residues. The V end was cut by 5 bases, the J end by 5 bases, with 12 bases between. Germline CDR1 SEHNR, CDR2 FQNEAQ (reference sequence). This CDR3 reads CASSLHSGTGELFF. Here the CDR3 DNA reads TGTGCCAGCAGCCTTCACAGTGGGACCGGGGAGCTGTTTTTT. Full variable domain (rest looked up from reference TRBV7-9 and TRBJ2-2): DTGVSQNPRHKITKRGQNVTFRCDPISEHNRLYWYRQTLGQGPEFLTYFQNEAQLEKSRLLSDRFSAERPKGSFSTLEIQRTEQGDSAMYLCASSLHSGTGELFFGEGSRLTVL.

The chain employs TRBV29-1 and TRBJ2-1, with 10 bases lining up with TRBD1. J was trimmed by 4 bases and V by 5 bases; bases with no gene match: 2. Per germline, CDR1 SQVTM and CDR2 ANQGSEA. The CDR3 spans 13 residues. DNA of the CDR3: TGCAGCGTTTCGGACAGGGGGTACAATGAGCAGTTCTTC. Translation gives CSVSDRGYNEQFF.

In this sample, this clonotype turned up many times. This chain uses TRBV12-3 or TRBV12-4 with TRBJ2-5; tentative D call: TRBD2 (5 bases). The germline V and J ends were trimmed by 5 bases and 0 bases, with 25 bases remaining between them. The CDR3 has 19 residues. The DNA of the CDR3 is TGTGCCAGCAGTGCCAGCGGATTTAGACTGGGCTTGTACCAAGAGACCCAGTACTTC. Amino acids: CASSASGFRLGLYQETQYF.

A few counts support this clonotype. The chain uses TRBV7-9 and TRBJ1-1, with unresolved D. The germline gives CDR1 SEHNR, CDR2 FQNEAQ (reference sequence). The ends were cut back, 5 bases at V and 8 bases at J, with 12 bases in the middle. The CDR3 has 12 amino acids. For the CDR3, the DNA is TGTGCCAGCAGCATTGATACTTTAGAAGCTTTCTTT. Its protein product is CASSIDTLEAFF.

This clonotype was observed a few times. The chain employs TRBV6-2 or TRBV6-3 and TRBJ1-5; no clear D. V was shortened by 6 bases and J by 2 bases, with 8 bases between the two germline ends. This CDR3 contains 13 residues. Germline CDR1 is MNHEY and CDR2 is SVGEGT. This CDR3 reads CASRIYGNQPQHF. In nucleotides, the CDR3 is TGTGCCAGCAGGATTTATGGCAATCAGCCCCAGCATTTT.

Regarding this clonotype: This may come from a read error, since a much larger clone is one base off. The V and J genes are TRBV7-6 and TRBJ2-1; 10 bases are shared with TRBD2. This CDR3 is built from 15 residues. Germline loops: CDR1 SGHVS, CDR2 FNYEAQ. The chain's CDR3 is CVSTSSGGSYNEQFF. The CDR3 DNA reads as TGTGTCAGCACCTCTAGCGGGGGATCCTACAATGAGCAGTTCTTC.

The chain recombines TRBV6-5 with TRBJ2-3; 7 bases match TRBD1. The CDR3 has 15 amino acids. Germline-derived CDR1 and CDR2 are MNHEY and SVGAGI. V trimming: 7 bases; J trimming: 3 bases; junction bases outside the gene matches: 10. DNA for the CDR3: TGTGCCAGCAAACCGGGACAGATGTTTACAGATACGCAGTATTTT. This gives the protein CASKPGQMFTDTQYF.

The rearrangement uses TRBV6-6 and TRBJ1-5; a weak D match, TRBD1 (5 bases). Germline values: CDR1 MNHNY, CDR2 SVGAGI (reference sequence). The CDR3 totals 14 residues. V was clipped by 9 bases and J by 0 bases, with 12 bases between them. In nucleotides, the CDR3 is TGTGCCAGTCACAGGTCTACTAGCAATCAGCCCCAGCATTTT. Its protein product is CASHRSTSNQPQHF.

CDR3 region: CASSLAIDFPSTDTQYF. CDR3 in DNA: TGTGCCAGCAGCTTGGCCATCGACTTTCCTAGCACAGATACGCAGTATTTT. The V call is TRBV5-6, the J call TRBJ2-3; unclear D gene. CDR1 is SGHDT and CDR2 is YYEEEE in the germline V gene. V was pared by 0 bases and J by 0 bases, with 14 bases between. This CDR3 region has 17 residues.

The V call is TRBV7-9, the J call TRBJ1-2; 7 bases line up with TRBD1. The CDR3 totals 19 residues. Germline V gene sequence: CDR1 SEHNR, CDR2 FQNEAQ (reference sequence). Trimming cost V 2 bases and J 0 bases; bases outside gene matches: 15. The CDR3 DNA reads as TGTGCCAGCAGCTTAACCTTTACCCCCACCGACAGGGCTAACTATGGCTACACCTTC. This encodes CASSLTFTPTDRANYGYTF.

CDR3: CASSQGYWDPVAFF. The CDR3 region has the DNA TGTGCCAGCAGCCAAGGATACTGGGACCCTGTAGCTTTCTTT. The gene calls are TRBV14 and TRBJ1-1, with D tentatively TRBD1 (5 bases). The V and J ends lost 1 base and 10 bases respectively, with 16 bases between them. Germline V lookup: CDR1 SGHDN, CDR2 FVKESK. The CDR3 extends over 14 amino acids.

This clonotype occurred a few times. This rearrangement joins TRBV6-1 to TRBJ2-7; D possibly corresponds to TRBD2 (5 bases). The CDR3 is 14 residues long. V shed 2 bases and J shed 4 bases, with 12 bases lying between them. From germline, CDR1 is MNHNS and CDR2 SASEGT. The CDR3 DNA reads TGTGCCAGCAGTGAATTCGGGGATGGGTACGAGCAGTACGTC. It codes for CASSEFGDGYEQYV.

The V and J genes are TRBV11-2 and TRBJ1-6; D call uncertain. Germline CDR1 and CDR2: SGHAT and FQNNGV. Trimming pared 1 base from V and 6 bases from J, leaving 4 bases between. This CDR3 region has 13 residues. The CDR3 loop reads CASSLGFNSPLHF. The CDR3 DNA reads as TGTGCCAGCAGCTTAGGGTTTAATTCACCCCTCCACTTT.

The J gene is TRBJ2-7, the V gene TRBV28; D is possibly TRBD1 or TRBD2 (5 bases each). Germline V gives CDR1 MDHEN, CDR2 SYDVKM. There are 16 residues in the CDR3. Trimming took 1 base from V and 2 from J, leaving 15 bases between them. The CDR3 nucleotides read TGTGCCAGCAGTTTATTTATCCCGGGACCCCCCTACGAGCAGTACGTC. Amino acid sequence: CASSLFIPGPPYEQYV.

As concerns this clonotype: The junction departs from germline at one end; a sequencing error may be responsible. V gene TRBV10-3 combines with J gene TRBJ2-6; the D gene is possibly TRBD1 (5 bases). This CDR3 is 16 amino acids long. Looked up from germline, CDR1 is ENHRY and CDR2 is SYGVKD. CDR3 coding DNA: TGTGCCATCAGAGTCAACGAAGGGGCTGGGGCCAACGTCCCGACTTTC. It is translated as CAIRVNEGAGANVPTF.

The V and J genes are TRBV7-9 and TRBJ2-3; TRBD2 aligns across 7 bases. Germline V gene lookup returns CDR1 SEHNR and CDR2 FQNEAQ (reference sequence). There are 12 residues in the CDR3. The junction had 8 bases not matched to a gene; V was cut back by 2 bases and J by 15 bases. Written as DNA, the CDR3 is TGTGCCAGCAGCTTATGGAAGCGGGACTCCTATTTT. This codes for CASSLWKRDSYF.

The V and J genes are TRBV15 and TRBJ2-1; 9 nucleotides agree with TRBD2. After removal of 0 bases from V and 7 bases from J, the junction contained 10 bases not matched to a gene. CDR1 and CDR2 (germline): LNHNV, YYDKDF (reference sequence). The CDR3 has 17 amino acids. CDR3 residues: CATSRDPAGGPRNEQFF. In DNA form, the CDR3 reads TGTGCCACCAGCAGAGACCCTGCGGGGGGGCCTAGGAATGAGCAGTTCTTC.

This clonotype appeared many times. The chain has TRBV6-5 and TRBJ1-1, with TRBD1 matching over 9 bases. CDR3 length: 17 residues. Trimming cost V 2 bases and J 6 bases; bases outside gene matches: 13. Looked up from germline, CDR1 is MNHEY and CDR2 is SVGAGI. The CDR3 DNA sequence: TGTGCCAGCAGTTACCCTCCCGGGACAGGGCGTTACTCTGAAGCTTTCTTT. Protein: CASSYPPGTGRYSEAFF.

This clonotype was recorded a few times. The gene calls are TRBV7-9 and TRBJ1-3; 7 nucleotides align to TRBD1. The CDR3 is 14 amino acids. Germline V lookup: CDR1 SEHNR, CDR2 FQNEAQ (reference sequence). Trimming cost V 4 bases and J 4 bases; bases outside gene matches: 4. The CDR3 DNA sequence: TGTGCCAGCAGCTCTACAGGGGAGGGAAACACCATATATTTT. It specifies CASSSTGEGNTIYF. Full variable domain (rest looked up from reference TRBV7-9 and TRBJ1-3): DTGVSQNPRHKITKRGQNVTFRCDPISEHNRLYWYRQTLGQGPEFLTYFQNEAQLEKSRLLSDRFSAERPKGSFSTLEIQRTEQGDSAMYLCASSSTGEGNTIYFGEGSWLTVV.

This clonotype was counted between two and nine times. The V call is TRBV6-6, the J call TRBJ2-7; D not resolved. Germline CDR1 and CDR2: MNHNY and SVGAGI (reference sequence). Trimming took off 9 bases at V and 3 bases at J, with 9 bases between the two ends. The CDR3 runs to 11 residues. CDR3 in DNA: TGTGCCAGTACCCTGGGCTACGAGCAGTACGTC. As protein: CASTLGYEQYV.